This TCR beta chain was sequenced for a study of vaccination and CD4 T cells after COVID-19. Study-level information: At a median approximately 71 days (range 14 to 241) after dose two, post-vaccine samples were obtained.

CDR1 is LNHDA, CDR2 SQIVND, per germline (reference sequence). The CDR3 is 15 residues long. Trimming cost V 5 bases and J 2 bases, with 16 bases left between them. Comment on this clonotype: No antigen is known for it.

CD4+ T cells that had been cultured provided DNA sequenced with the Oncomine TCR Beta short-read assay. TCRdb used MiXCR to reprocess the PCR reads, holding one entry per CDR3 protein. The sample gives some 21,000 distinct CDR3 sequences, about 46% of which show up once; more than 10% is in the top ten. Time point specified: late sampling 161 to 241 days after vaccination in three convalescent patients. Treatment specified: roughly 10-day PBMC culture with coronavirus spike peptide pools or control peptides (ViraFEST assay). TCR sequencing followed the expansion of antigen-specific T cells with peptide pools in ViraFEST.

V usage is TRBV19 and J usage is TRBJ2-7; perhaps TRBD2 as D (7 bases). The sample in question was CD4+ T cells from blood, cultured in vitro, obtained about 7 months after SARS-CoV-2 vaccination. The source of this sequence is a human donor who had recovered from COVID-19. CDR3 residues: CASSSRGGRAYEQYF. The CDR3, as DNA: TGTGCCAGTAGTTCCCGAGGGGGGAGGGCCTACGAGCAGTACTTC.